The 15 T cell receptor beta chains presented below share a single source sample, sequenced in a study of blood T cell repertoires in COVID-19 (dated by TCRdb to between 2020 and 2021). Libraries were prepared through the immunoSEQ multiplex PCR assay. Sourced from immuneACCESS, this table was stored by TCRdb with only in-frame sequences that have V and J called. A share of the clones is absent; for the studies checked, an unresolved V gene accounts for under half, and the remainder has no known explanation. The sample table holds around 80,000 clones, of which under 85% were seen once. The top ten clones comprise roughly 30% of the sample. Material for sequencing was peripheral blood. The receptor source for this set is a woman aged 80 or over with acute or convalescent COVID-19.

V is TRBV28 and J is TRBJ2-5; 7 bases match TRBD2. Germline V CDR1 and CDR2: MDHEN, SYDVKM. Trimming at V came to 6 bases and at J to 1 base, leaving 8 bases not matched to a gene. The CDR3 length is 15 residues. Here the CDR3 DNA reads TGTGCCAGCAGCGGGGGGAGCGGGCTCCAAGAGACCCAGTACTTC. Its translation is CASSGGSGLQETQYF.

The chain carries TRBV10-1 and TRBJ2-3; 8 bases line up with TRBD2. Germline CDR1 reads WNHNN; CDR2 reads SYGVQD (reference sequence). V was clipped by 7 bases and J by 6 bases; unmatched bases: 18. The CDR3 has 17 residues. The CDR3, as DNA: TGCGCCAGCATTAGGATACGGGAGGGCCCCACCGTGGATACGCAGTATTTT. As protein: CASIRIREGPTVDTQYF.

The chain carries TRBV5-1 and TRBJ2-6; possible D gene TRBD2, 5 bases. This CDR3 is built from 16 residues. Germline assignment: CDR1 SGHRS and CDR2 YFSETQ. V lost 4 bases, J lost 0 bases, and 11 bases lay in between. This chain's CDR3 is CASSPQRNSGANVLTF. CDR3 nucleotides: TGCGCCAGCAGCCCCCAGCGGAACTCTGGGGCCAACGTCCTGACTTTC. The variable domain in full, with the rest retrieved from reference TRBV5-1 and TRBJ2-6, is KAGVTQTPRYLIKTRGQQVTLSCSPISGHRSVSWYQQTPGQGLQFLFEYFSETQRNKGNFPGRFSGRQFSNSRSEMNVSTLELGDSALYLCASSPQRNSGANVLTFGAGSRLTVL.

The J gene is TRBJ2-7, the V gene TRBV6-5, with 9 bases aligning to TRBD1. The CDR3 has 14 amino acids. Germline lookup yields CDR1 MNHEY and CDR2 SVGAGI. Trimming cost V 7 bases and J 1 base; bases outside gene matches: 5. The CDR3 sequence: CASTRTGVSYEQYF. CDR3 in DNA: TGTGCCAGCACCAGGACAGGGGTTTCCTACGAGCAGTACTTC.

The chain links TRBV29-1 to TRBJ2-2; 10 bases are shared with TRBD2. Unmatched junction bases numbered 3, after V lost 6 bases and J lost 2 bases. Per germline, CDR1 SQVTM and CDR2 ANQGSEA. The CDR3 has 14 amino acids. CDR3 sequence (DNA): TGCAGCGTGTGGACTAGCGGCAACACCGGGGAGCTGTTTTTT. Its protein is CSVWTSGNTGELFF.

The V gene is TRBV19, the J gene TRBJ1-1; D remains unclear. V lost 1 base to trimming and J lost 4 bases, with 16 bases between them. CDR3 length: 16 amino acids. CDR1 LNHDA and CDR2 SQIVND come from the germline V gene (reference sequence). In nucleotides, the CDR3 is TGTGCCAGTAGTATAGGAGGGCGGAGGGCTTTCACTGAAGCTTTCTTT. Protein sequence: CASSIGGRRAFTEAFF.

The rearrangement joins TRBV7-6 to TRBJ2-7; tentative D call: TRBD2 (5 bases). The germline gives CDR1 SGHVS, CDR2 FNYEAQ. The CDR3 is 12 amino acids. Trimming cost V 2 bases and J 6 bases, with 8 bases left between them. CDR3 region: CASSLIEGEQYF. CDR3 sequence (DNA): TGTGCCAGCAGCTTAATAGAGGGCGAGCAGTACTTC.

The chain joins TRBV29-1 to TRBJ2-1; 7 bases are shared with TRBD1. Germline V gene sequence: CDR1 SQVTM, CDR2 ANQGSEA. With V trimmed by 3 bases and J by 9 bases, 8 bases remained unmatched. This CDR3 has 13 amino acids. CDR3 loop: CSVDGTVDGEQFF. In nucleotides, the CDR3 is TGCAGCGTTGACGGGACAGTAGATGGTGAGCAGTTCTTC.

J is TRBJ2-3 and V is TRBV19; 9 bases align to TRBD2. The CDR3 contains 15 residues. Germline CDR1 and CDR2: LNHDA and SQIVND (reference sequence). Unmatched junction bases numbered 5, after V lost 6 bases and J lost 1 base. The CDR3 spells CASRPGTSRTDTQYF. As DNA, the CDR3 is TGTGCCAGTAGGCCCGGGACTAGCCGCACAGATACGCAGTATTTT.

The CDR3 here is CASSPLEGEKLFF. CDR3 nucleotides: TGTGCCAGCTCACCTCTAGAGGGAGAAAAACTGTTTTTT. The chain uses TRBV18 and TRBJ1-4, with unresolved D. The CDR3 has 13 amino acids. V gave up 3 bases and J gave up 8 bases, with 10 bases separating them. CDR1 is KGHSH and CDR2 is LQKENI in the germline V gene.

The J gene is TRBJ1-3, the V gene TRBV6-1, with 10 bases identical to TRBD1. The CDR3 contains 14 residues. Germline CDR1 is MNHNS and CDR2 is SASEGT. V dropped 6 bases and J dropped 3; count of bases not matched to a gene: 2. Here the CDR3 DNA reads TGTGCCAGCAGCCGGGACAGGGGTGGAAACACCATATATTTT. This gives the protein CASSRDRGGNTIYF.

The chain joins TRBV11-2 to TRBJ1-2; D unclear. Germline V lookup: CDR1 SGHAT, CDR2 FQNNGV. The CDR3 runs to 14 residues. Trimming removed 1 base from V and 3 bases from J, with 9 bases in between. The CDR3 bases are TGTGCCAGCAGCTTAGGTCACGGGGACTATGGCTACACCTTC. It translates to CASSLGHGDYGYTF.

The chain employs TRBV19 and TRBJ2-1; D call uncertain. The CDR3 is 15 residues long. CDR1 and CDR2 from the germline V gene are LNHDA and SQIVND (reference sequence). Trimming took off 9 bases at V and 0 bases at J, with 15 bases between the two ends. The CDR3 protein is CASSWAISSYNEQFF. The CDR3, as DNA: TGTGCCAGCTCTTGGGCAATTAGCTCCTACAATGAGCAGTTCTTC.

This clone was seen just once. An end of the junction does not agree with germline; a read error may underlie this. The V gene is TRBV7-7, the J gene TRBJ2-1; 7 positions agree with TRBD2. In germline, CDR1 is SSHAT, CDR2 FNYEAQ (reference sequence). The CDR3 is made up of 15 amino acids. CDR3 loop: CASSAGVSRPNEQFF. Written as DNA, the CDR3 is TGTGCTAGCAGCGCGGGGGTCTCGAGACCCAATGAGCAGTTCTTC.

V is TRBV6-1 and J is TRBJ2-1, with TRBD1 identical over 8 bases. From germline, CDR1 is MNHNS and CDR2 SASEGT. The CDR3 has 15 amino acids. J lost 2 bases, V lost 2 bases, and 2 bases had no gene match. CDR3 loop: CASSEQQGAYNEQFF. CDR3 nucleotides: TGTGCCAGCAGTGAACAACAGGGGGCCTACAATGAGCAGTTCTTC.